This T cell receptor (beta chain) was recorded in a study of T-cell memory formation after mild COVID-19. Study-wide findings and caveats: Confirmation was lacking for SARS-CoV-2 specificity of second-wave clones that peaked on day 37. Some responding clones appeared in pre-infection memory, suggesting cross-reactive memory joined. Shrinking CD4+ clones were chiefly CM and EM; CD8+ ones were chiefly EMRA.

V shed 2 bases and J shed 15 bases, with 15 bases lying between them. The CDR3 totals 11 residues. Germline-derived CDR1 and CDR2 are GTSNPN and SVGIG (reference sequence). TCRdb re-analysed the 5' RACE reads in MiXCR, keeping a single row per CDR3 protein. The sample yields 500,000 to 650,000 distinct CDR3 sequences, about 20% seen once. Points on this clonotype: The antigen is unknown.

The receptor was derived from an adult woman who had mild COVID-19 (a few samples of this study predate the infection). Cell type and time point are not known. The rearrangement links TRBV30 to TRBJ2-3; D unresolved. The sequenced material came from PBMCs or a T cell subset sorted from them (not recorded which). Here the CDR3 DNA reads TGTGCCTGGAGTCGAACCCCGCGGCAATATTTT. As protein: CAWSRTPRQYF.